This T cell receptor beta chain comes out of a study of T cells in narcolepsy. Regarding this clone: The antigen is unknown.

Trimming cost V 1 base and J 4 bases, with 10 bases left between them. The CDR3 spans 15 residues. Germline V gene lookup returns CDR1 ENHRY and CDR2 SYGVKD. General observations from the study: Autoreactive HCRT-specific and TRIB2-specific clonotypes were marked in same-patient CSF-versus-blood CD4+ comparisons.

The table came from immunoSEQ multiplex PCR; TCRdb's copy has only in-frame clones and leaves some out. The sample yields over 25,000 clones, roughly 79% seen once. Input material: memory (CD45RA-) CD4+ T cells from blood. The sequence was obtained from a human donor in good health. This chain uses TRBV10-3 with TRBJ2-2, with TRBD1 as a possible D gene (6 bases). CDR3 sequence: CAISELGAGTGELFF. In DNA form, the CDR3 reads TGTGCCATCAGTGAGTTGGGGGCCGGCACCGGGGAGCTGTTTTTT.